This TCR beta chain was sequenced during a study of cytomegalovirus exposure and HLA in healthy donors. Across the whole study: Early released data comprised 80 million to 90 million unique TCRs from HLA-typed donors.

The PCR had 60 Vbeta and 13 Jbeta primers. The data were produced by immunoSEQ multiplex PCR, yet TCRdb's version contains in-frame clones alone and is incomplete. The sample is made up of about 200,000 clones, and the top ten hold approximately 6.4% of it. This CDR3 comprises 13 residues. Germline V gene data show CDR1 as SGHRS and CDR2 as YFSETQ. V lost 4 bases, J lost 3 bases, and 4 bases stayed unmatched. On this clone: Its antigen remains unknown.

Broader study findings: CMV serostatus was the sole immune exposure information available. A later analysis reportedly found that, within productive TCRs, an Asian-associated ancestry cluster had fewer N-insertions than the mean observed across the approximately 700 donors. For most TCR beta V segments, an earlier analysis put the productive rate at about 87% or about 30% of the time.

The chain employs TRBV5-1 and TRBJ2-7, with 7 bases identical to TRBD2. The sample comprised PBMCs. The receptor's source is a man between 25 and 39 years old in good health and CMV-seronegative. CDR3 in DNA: TGCGCCAGCAGCCCCCCGGGGGGCTACGAGCAGTACTTC. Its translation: CASSPPGGYEQYF.